The source of this T cell receptor (beta chain) is a study of blood T cell repertoires in COVID-19. Study summary: Acute-phase and convalescent COVID-19 samples originated in the United States, Italy and Spain. Nucleic acid was either cDNA or gDNA, and it came from T cells, B-cell-depleted T cells, or PBMCs.

Germline CDR1 SGHTA, CDR2 FQGTGA. The CDR3 has 13 residues. Per the original methods: By means of reference gene primer amplification, nucleated cell counts were estimated. This table comes from immunoSEQ multiplex PCR, and its TCRdb copy is limited to in-frame clones, with some not included. Clone size and V and J calls were adopted from that table, with D and trimming inferred from the DNA. The sample lists fewer than 400,000 clones; more than 85% were seen once. The gene calls are TRBV7-3 and TRBJ1-1, with 10 bases that match TRBD1. The sequenced sample consisted of peripheral blood. This clonotype was obtained from a human donor in a cohort sampled during active COVID-19. CDR3 nucleotide sequence: TGTTCCGGGGACAGGGGCGATTTGGGAGTAGCTTTCTTT. Translating gives CSGDRGDLGVAFF. Supplemented by reference TRBV7-3 and TRBJ1-1, the full variable domain reads GAGVSQTPSNKVTEKGKYVELRCDPISGHTALYWYRQSLGQGPEFLIYFQGTGAADDSGLPNDRFFAVRPEGSVSTLKIQRTERGDSAVYLCSGDRGDLGVAFFGQGTRLTVV.